This T cell receptor (beta chain) appears in the sequencing data of a study of T cell repertoires in cytomegalovirus infection. TCRdb called the reads again in MiXCR, with one record for every CDR3 protein. The repertoire holds 650,000 to 900,000 distinct CDR3 sequences, with about 27% as singletons. Germline V gene lookup returns CDR1 SGHDT and CDR2 YYEEEE. The V and J ends lost 5 bases and 2 bases, in that order; junction bases with no gene match: 2. The CDR3 spans 15 residues. The sample holds one count of this clonotype. What it binds is not known. This TCR derives from a human donor in good health (CMV status not recorded). Some clones in this sample may be carry-over from other donors' samples. The sequencing used cultured CD8+ T cells from PBMCs, collected from culture after CMV antigen stimulation. This sequence joins TRBV5-6 and TRBJ2-1, with TRBD2 identical over 12 bases. CDR3 DNA sequence: TGTGCCAGCAGAACTAGCGGGGGGCCCTACAATGAGCAGTTCTTC. It yields the protein CASRTSGGPYNEQFF.